These T cell receptor beta chains were read from a single sample in a study of T cell responses to AZD1222 COVID-19 vaccine. The method was immunoSEQ multiplex PCR; TCRdb's version includes in-frame clones alone and lacks a portion of them. The top ten hold less than 20% of the sample, which has approximately 90,000 clones, approximately 88% seen once. Sample: peripheral blood, taken on day 0 of AZD1222 vaccination. Receptor source: an adult in good health. Each CDR3 is given with its conserved first and last residue.

J gene: TRBJ2-1
V gene: TRBV3-1/TRBV3-2
CDR3 protein: CASSQNAAATEEQFF

J gene: TRBJ1-5
V gene: TRBV30
CDR3 protein: CAWSRDTNQPQHF

J gene: TRBJ1-2
V gene: TRBV4-2
CDR3 protein: CASSYRELYYGYTF

J gene: TRBJ2-7
V gene: TRBV7-2
CDR3 protein: CASSHNPPGTPYEQYF

J gene: TRBJ1-2
V gene: TRBV6-6
CDR3 protein: CASSYGGGQWNYGYTF

J gene: TRBJ1-1
V gene: TRBV25-1
CDR3 protein: CASSEWGTDSNTEAFF

J gene: TRBJ2-1
V gene: TRBV5-1
CDR3 protein: CASSIGQTNNEQFF

J gene: TRBJ1-4
V gene: TRBV19
CDR3 protein: CASKDWTALNEKLFF

J gene: TRBJ2-1
V gene: TRBV19
CDR3 protein: CASSIKGSQYNEQFF

J gene: TRBJ2-7
V gene: TRBV5-1
CDR3 protein: CASSLGRLGEQYF

J gene: TRBJ2-7
V gene: TRBV5-6
CDR3 protein: CASSLPDRGEQYF